A single sample gave rise to the 19 T cell receptor beta chains below, sequenced in a study of blood T cell repertoires in COVID-19. TCRdb keeps only in-frame clones here, not all; method: immunoSEQ multiplex PCR. The sample lists some 70,000 clones, roughly 72% occurring once. Sequencing used peripheral blood. Receptor source: a man aged 55 to 70 with COVID-19, enrolled during active disease.

The chain is built from TRBV7-2 and TRBJ2-5; a possible D gene is TRBD2 (6 bases). From germline, CDR1 is SGHTA and CDR2 FQGNSA. The CDR3 contains 16 residues. Trimming took off 1 base at V and 5 bases at J, with 17 bases between the two ends. CDR3 region: CASSLVGGSGPETQYF. CDR3 in DNA: TGTGCCAGCAGCTTAGTGGGGGGTAGCGGTCCCGAGACCCAGTACTTC.

The rearrangement links TRBV30 to TRBJ1-1; 9 nucleotides match TRBD1. Germline values: CDR1 GTSNPN, CDR2 SVGIG (reference sequence). V shed 0 bases and J 3 bases; nucleotides not matched to a gene: 5. The CDR3 sequence is 15 residues long. CDR3 protein: CAWSVQGAGYTEAFF. In DNA form, the CDR3 reads TGTGCCTGGAGTGTACAGGGGGCCGGGTACACTGAAGCTTTCTTT. The entire variable domain, with the rest obtained from reference TRBV30 and TRBJ1-1, is as follows: SQTIHQWPATLVQPVGSPLSLECTVEGTSNPNLYWYRQAAGRGLQLLFYSVGIGQISSEVPQNLSASRPQDRQFILSSKKLLLSDSGFYLCAWSVQGAGYTEAFFGQGTRLTVV.

The chain combines TRBV3-1 (or the pseudogene TRBV3-2) with TRBJ2-7, with a weak D call TRBD1 (6 bases). CDR3 length equals 13 residues. Germline loops: CDR1 LGHDT, CDR2 YNNKEL (reference sequence). Trimming cost V 4 bases and J 6 bases, with 13 bases left between them. The CDR3 nucleotides are TGTGCCAGCAGCCCCCCAAGGGGGTTCGAGCAGTACTTC. Protein product: CASSPPRGFEQYF.

The chain has TRBV2 and TRBJ2-1, with a possible D match to TRBD2 (5 bases). Trimming shortened V by 8 bases and J by 13 bases, and 24 bases separated the two germline ends. Germline V lookup: CDR1 SNHLY, CDR2 FYNNEI. The CDR3 runs 14 residues. CDR3 region: CASPTSGSPAIQFF. CDR3 nucleotide sequence: TGTGCCAGCCCCACTTCGGGGTCCCCTGCGATACAGTTCTTC.

This chain connects TRBV10-3 to TRBJ2-7, with D possibly being TRBD1 (7 bases). The germline gives CDR1 ENHRY, CDR2 SYGVKD. Trimming cost V 3 bases and J 6 bases, with 18 bases left between them. The CDR3 contains 15 residues. CDR3 region: CAISDYGQGGAEQYF. For the CDR3, the DNA is TGTGCCATCAGTGATTACGGGCAGGGGGGCGCCGAGCAGTACTTC.

This chain connects TRBV3-1 (or the pseudogene TRBV3-2) to TRBJ1-4, with a tentative D call TRBD1 (5 bases). V lost 1 base and J 9 bases, leaving 9 bases between the germline ends. The germline gives CDR1 LGHDT, CDR2 YNNKEL (reference sequence). The CDR3 has 13 amino acids. Here the CDR3 reads CASSQVQGKKLFF. The CDR3 DNA reads as TGTGCCAGCAGCCAAGTCCAGGGAAAAAAACTGTTTTTT.

The chain recombines TRBV9 with TRBJ1-5; 7 bases fit TRBD1. This CDR3 comprises 15 residues. From germline, CDR1 is SGDLS and CDR2 YYNGEE. Trimming at V came to 4 bases and at J to 7 bases, leaving 11 bases not matched to a gene. This CDR3 reads CASSNQGGSGQPQHF. CDR3 bases: TGTGCCAGCAGCAACCAGGGGGGATCCGGCCAGCCCCAGCATTTT.

The V call is TRBV7-2, the J call TRBJ1-1; no reliable D call. The CDR3 loop spans 15 amino acids. Germline lookup yields CDR1 SGHTA and CDR2 FQGNSA. V gave up 5 bases and J gave up 4 bases, with 17 bases separating them. The CDR3 sequence is CASSPTTFGVTEAFF. The CDR3 DNA reads TGTGCCAGCAGCCCGACAACCTTCGGGGTCACTGAAGCTTTCTTT.

Many counts were recorded for this clone. The V gene is TRBV2, the J gene TRBJ2-5, with TRBD2 matching over 9 bases. The CDR3 spans 14 residues. Germline V lookup: CDR1 SNHLY, CDR2 FYNNEI. V shed 6 bases and J 6 bases; nucleotides not matched to a gene: 8. CDR3 residues: CASSPYSGSQTQYF. In DNA form, the CDR3 reads TGTGCCAGCAGCCCCTATAGCGGGAGTCAGACCCAGTACTTC.

The J gene is TRBJ2-7, the V gene TRBV30; D not certain. From germline, CDR1 is GTSNPN and CDR2 SVGIG (reference sequence). The germline V and J ends were trimmed by 6 bases and 6 bases, with 18 bases remaining between them. CDR3 length: 13 residues. CDR3 amino acids: CACFTGQPIEQYF. CDR3 nucleotide sequence: TGTGCCTGTTTTACTGGGCAGCCTATCGAGCAGTACTTC.

This sequence joins TRBV30 and TRBJ2-2; 10 bases line up with TRBD1. In germline, CDR1 is GTSNPN, CDR2 SVGIG (reference sequence). The CDR3 consists of 14 residues. Trimming at V came to 5 bases and at J to 5 bases, leaving 5 bases not matched to a gene. The chain's CDR3 is CAWRDRGHTGELFF. The CDR3 DNA is TGTGCCTGGCGTGACAGGGGGCATACCGGGGAGCTGTTTTTT.

The chain employs TRBV5-4 and TRBJ1-6; D unclear. V gave up 0 bases and J gave up 11 bases, with 6 bases separating them. The CDR3 has 12 amino acids. Per the germline V gene, CDR1 is SGHNT and CDR2 is YYREEE (reference sequence). DNA of the CDR3: TGTGCCAGCAGCTTGGTGGGAGCACCCCTCCACTTT. Its protein product is CASSLVGAPLHF. Based on the CDR3 plus reference TRBV5-4 and TRBJ1-6, the full variable domain is ETGVTQSPTHLIKTRGQQVTLRCSSQSGHNTVSWYQQALGQGPQFIFQYYREEENGRGNFPPRFSGLQFPNYSSELNVNALELDDSALYLCASSLVGAPLHFGNGTRLTVT.

The V call is TRBV3-1 (or the pseudogene TRBV3-2), the J call TRBJ1-6; D unresolved. This CDR3 contains 15 residues. Germline V gene lookup returns CDR1 LGHDT and CDR2 YNNKEL (reference sequence). V shed 1 base and J shed 9 bases, with 13 bases lying between them. The CDR3 DNA reads TGTGCCAGCAGCCAAGGAGGCGGATTGACTTCACCCCTCCACTTT. Amino acid sequence: CASSQGGGLTSPLHF.

V usage is TRBV30 and J usage is TRBJ1-5, with 9 bases fitting TRBD1. CDR3 size: 14 residues. Germline-derived CDR1 and CDR2 are GTSNPN and SVGIG (reference sequence). J gave up 7 bases and V 2 bases, and 6 bases lay outside the gene matches. CDR3 sequence: CAWSSGQGRQPQHF. In DNA form, the CDR3 reads TGTGCCTGGAGTTCGGGACAGGGAAGACAGCCCCAGCATTTT.

The rearrangement links TRBV6-1 to TRBJ1-4, with D unresolved. CDR1 and CDR2 from the germline V gene are MNHNS and SASEGT. This CDR3 spans 15 amino acids. V gave up 3 bases and J gave up 6 bases, with 14 bases separating them. CDR3 sequence reads: CASSEGGGRYEKLFF. The CDR3, as DNA: TGTGCCAGCAGTGAGGGTGGCGGAAGGTATGAAAAACTGTTTTTT.

The gene calls are TRBV24-1 and TRBJ2-7; 13 bases line up with TRBD2. V shed 10 bases and J 2 bases; nucleotides not matched to a gene: 7. The germline gives CDR1 KGHDR, CDR2 SFDVKD. This CDR3 is 15 amino acids long. In DNA, the CDR3 is TGTGCCACTGCAAGCGGGACTAGCGGGACCTACGAGCAGTACTTC. Residues: CATASGTSGTYEQYF.

The chain recombines TRBV18 with TRBJ1-2, with 9 bases fitting TRBD1. From germline, CDR1 is KGHSH and CDR2 LQKENI. CDR3 length equals 16 residues. V lost 4 bases to trimming and J lost 4 bases; unmatched junction nucleotides: 10. The CDR3 coding sequence is TGTGCCAGCTCACTTTTGGAGGGACAGGGAGGCTATGGCTACACCTTC. Translated, it gives CASSLLEGQGGYGYTF.

The chain has TRBV28 and TRBJ1-1, with D maybe TRBD1 (6 bases). CDR3 length: 12 residues. V was trimmed by 8 bases and J by 6 bases, leaving 13 bases between them. CDR1 MDHEN and CDR2 SYDVKM come from the germline V gene. The CDR3 nucleotides read TGTGCCAGCCGGTCGACAGGCTCTGAAGCTTTCTTT. Translated, it gives CASRSTGSEAFF.

CDR3 protein: CASRPQVDQPQHF. The CDR3 DNA reads as TGTGCCAGCAGACCTCAGGTGGATCAGCCCCAGCATTTT. V and J are TRBV19 and TRBJ1-5; D remains ambiguous. CDR3 length equals 13 residues. CDR1 and CDR2 from the germline V gene are LNHDA and SQIVND (reference sequence). Trimming stripped 9 bases from V and 5 bases from J, with 14 bases between.